A single sample is the source of the 2 T cell receptor beta chains below, sequenced in a study of blood T cell repertoires in COVID-19. TCRdb's table, derived via immunoSEQ multiplex PCR, lists solely in-frame clones and lacks some. The data show about 81,000 clones, roughly 87% seen once. Sequencing input: peripheral blood. These receptors came from a man between 65 and 80 years old with acute or convalescent COVID-19.

The rearrangement links TRBV5-1 to TRBJ1-2; D may be TRBD1 (6 bases). The V gene's germline CDR1 is SGHRS and CDR2 YFSETQ. V lost 4 bases and J 4 bases, leaving 17 bases between the germline ends. CDR3 size: 15 residues. The CDR3 loop is CASSALKQGTYGYTF. Here the CDR3 DNA reads TGCGCCAGCAGCGCTCTTAAACAGGGTACCTATGGCTACACCTTC.

This chain uses TRBV27 with TRBJ1-4; 10 nucleotides align to TRBD1. CDR1 MNHEY and CDR2 SMNVEV come from the germline V gene (reference sequence). The CDR3 totals 13 residues. Unmatched junction bases numbered 8, after V lost 5 bases and J lost 14 bases. The CDR3 here is CASSLRQGAQLFF. CDR3 DNA sequence: TGTGCCAGCAGTCTAAGACAGGGGGCGCAGCTGTTTTTT.